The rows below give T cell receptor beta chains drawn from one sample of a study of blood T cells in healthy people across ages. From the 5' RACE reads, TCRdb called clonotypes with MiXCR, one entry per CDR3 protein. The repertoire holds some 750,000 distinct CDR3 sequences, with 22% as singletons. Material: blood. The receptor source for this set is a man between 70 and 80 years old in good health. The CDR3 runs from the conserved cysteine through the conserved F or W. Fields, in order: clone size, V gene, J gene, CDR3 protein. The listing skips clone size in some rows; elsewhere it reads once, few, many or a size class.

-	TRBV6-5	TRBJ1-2	CASRSTGIAYGYTF
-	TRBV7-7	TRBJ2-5	CASSATRRGETQYF
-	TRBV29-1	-	CSVEYAGRPSNEQFF
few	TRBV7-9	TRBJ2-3	CASSLGDIRTDTQYF
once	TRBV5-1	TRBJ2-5	CASSYGRSQETQYF
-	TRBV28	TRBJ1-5	CASSPPDGRNQPQHF
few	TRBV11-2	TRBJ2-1	CASSPPAGGYNEQFF
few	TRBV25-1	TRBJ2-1	CASSHPGGGQHEQFF
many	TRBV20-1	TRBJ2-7	CSATGMTIYEQYF
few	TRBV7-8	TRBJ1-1	CASSLVEGTNTEAFF
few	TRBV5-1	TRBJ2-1	CASSSGPGPNEQFF
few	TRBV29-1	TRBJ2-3	CSVQGQGFTDTQYF
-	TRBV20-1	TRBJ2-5	CSARQVETQCF
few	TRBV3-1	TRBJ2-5	CASSQANQETQYF
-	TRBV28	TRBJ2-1	CASSLVGSNEQFF
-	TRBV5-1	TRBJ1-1	CASREGPMNTEAFF
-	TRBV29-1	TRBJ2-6	CSVEGPVEGRISGANVLTF
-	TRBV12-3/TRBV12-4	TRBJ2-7	CASSTQGASYEQYF
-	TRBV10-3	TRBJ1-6	CAISEGGYSPLHF
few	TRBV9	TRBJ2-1	CASSVVGSGEWNEQFF
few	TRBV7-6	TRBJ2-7	CASSPRRKSSYEQYF
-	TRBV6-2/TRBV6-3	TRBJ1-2	CASSRTGRGGYTF
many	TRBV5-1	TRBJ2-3	CASSHGQGLSDTQYF
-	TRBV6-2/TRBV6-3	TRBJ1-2	CASSYQGIYGYTF
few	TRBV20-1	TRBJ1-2	CSARGGQGNHGYTF
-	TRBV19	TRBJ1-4	CASSTPGTGDEKLFF
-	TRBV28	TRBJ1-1	CASSLLRWAEAFF
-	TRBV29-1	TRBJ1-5	CSVEGGINQPQHF
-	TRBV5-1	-	CASSMRAGTSGDNEQFF
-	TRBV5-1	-	CASSSLPGQGANEQFF
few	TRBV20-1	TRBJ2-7	CSADLGTGWDPEQYF
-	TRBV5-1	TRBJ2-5	CASSLRWAQKTQETQYF
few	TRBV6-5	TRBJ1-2	CASSRRTGRLNYGYTF
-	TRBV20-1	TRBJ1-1	CSARDLGVRNTEAFF
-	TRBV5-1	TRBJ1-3	CASRGISGNTIYF
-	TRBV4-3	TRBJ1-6	CASSQENRGSPLHF
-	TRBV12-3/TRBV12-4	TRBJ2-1	CASSQIQGSREQFF
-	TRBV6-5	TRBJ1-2	CASSYSIQGAHGYTF
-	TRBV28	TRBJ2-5	CASSLNVWAQETQYF